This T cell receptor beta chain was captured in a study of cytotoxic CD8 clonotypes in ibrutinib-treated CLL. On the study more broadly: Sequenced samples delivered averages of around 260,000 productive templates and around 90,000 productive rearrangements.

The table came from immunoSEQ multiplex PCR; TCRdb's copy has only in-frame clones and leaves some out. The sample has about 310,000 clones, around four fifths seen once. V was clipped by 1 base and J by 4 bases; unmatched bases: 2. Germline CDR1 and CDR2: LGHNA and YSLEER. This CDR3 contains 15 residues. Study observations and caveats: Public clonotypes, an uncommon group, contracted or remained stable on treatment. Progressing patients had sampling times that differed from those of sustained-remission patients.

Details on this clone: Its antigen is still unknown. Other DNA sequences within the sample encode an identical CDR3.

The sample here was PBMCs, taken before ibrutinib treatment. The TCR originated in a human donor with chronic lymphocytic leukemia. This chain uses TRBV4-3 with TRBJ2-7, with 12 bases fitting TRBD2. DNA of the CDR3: TGCGCCAGCAGCCAAGGGACTAGCGGGACGTACGAGCAGTACTTC. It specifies CASSQGTSGTYEQYF.